This T cell receptor (beta chain) was recovered during a study of blood T cell repertoires in COVID-19. The wider study: Sources were T cells, B-cell-depleted T cells, or PBMCs; the material itself was cDNA or gDNA.

Clinical histories supplied by participants themselves formed the basis of cohort assignment. Participants classified as exposed had met a COVID-19 case within 2 weeks before study entry. Original handling: Reference gene primer amplification in the assay estimated nucleated cell counts. Clones were read by immunoSEQ multiplex PCR, and TCRdb kept only the in-frame ones, dropping some. V and J calls and clone size follow that table, whereas D and trimming were derived from the DNA. The sample lists hundreds of thousands of clones, about four fifths occurring once. The ends were cut back, 4 bases at V and 4 bases at J, with 14 bases in the middle. The CDR3 length is 14 residues. Germline V gives CDR1 SGHRS, CDR2 YFSETQ. This clone was detected once.

The chain uses TRBV5-1 and TRBJ2-5, with TRBD1 as a possible D gene (6 bases). The sequence was obtained from a man in his forties or fifties who had been exposed to COVID-19. Specimen: PBMCs or T cells enriched from blood (not recorded which). CDR3 in amino acids: CASSGTQGPETQYF. The CDR3 nucleotides read TGCGCCAGCAGCGGAACACAGGGTCCAGAGACCCAGTACTTC.